This T cell receptor beta chain is drawn from a study of blood T cell repertoires in COVID-19. Study summary: Sample material is recorded as cDNA or gDNA derived from T cells, B-cell-depleted T cells, or PBMCs.

Some clones are missing from TCRdb's copy, which holds only in-frame ones; the method was immunoSEQ multiplex PCR. The sample shows hundreds of thousands of clones, about 91% of them seen only once. Germline-derived CDR1 and CDR2 are SGDLS and YYNGEE. The length of the CDR3 is 15 residues. The germline V and J ends were trimmed by 0 bases and 7 bases, with 16 bases remaining between them. This sequence joins TRBV9 and TRBJ1-2; the D gene is possibly TRBD1 (6 bases). The source is a woman aged 30 to 39 with COVID-19, enrolled during active disease. Sequencing was performed on peripheral blood. CDR3 in amino acids: CASSVGGQTRGGYTF. The CDR3 coding sequence is TGTGCCAGCAGCGTAGGGGGACAAACACGGGGTGGCTACACCTTC. The full variable domain, completed using reference TRBV9 and TRBJ1-2, is DSGVTQTPKHLITATGQRVTLRCSPRSGDLSVYWYQQSLDQGLQFLIQYYNGEERAKGNILERFSAQQFPDLHSELNLSSLELGDSALYFCASSVGGQTRGGYTFGSGTRLTVV.